This T cell receptor (beta chain) comes out of a study of T cells in Graves' hyperthyroidism and ophthalmopathy. Amplified regions were TCR beta CDR3 sequences from RNA transcripts. HTBI primers were employed in a first-round RT-PCR of the TCR CDR3. MiXCR was run by TCRdb on the multiplex PCR reads, yielding one entry per CDR3 protein. This sample has a few hundred thousand distinct CDR3 sequences, with 13% to 15% found just once. V lost 5 bases and J lost 4, with 11 bases in between. Germline V CDR1 and CDR2: SNHLY, FYNNEI. The CDR3 contains 13 residues. Clinicians diagnosed patients from clinical symptoms, serum thyroxine and TRAb, thyroid ultrasound and orbital computed tomography.

The V call is TRBV2, the J call TRBJ2-5; D is undetermined. Material: blood. This clonotype was obtained from a woman aged 25 to 39 with Graves' ophthalmopathy. CDR3 region: CASSSDLSETQYF. In DNA form, the CDR3 reads TGTGCCAGCAGTTCGGACCTTTCAGAGACCCAGTACTTC.